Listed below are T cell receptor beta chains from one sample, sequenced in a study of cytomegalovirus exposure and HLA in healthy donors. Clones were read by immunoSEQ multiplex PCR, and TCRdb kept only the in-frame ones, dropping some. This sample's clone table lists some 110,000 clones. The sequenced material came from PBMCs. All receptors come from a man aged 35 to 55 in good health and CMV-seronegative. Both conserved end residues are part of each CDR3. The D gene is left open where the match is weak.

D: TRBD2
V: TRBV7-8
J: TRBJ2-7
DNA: TGTGCCAGCAGCCCCCGGACTAGCTCAACGTACGAGCAGTACTTC
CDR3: CASSPRTSSTYEQYF

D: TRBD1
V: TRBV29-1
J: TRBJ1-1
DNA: TGCAGCGCCCACCGGGACAGGGGGGGGGAAGCTTTCTTT
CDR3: CSAHRDRGGEAFF

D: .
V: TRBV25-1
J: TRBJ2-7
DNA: TGTGCCAGCAAGGGTAGCGGACTTTACGAGCAGTACTTC
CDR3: CASKGSGLYEQYF

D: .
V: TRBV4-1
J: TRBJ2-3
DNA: TGCGCCAGCAGCCAAGATCTACGAGGGCCAGATACGCAGTATTTT
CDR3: CASSQDLRGPDTQYF

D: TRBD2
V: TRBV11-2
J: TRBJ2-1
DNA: TGTGCCAGCAGCTTAGGGCGCGGGGGGATCTACAATGAGCAGTTCTTC
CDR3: CASSLGRGGIYNEQFF

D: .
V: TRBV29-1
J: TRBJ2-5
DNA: TGCAGCGTCTCAGGGACGCGGGGAGAGACCCAGTACTTC
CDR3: CSVSGTRGETQYF

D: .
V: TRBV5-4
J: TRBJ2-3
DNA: TGTGCCAGCAGCTTAACCTACACAGATACGCAGTATTTT
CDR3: CASSLTYTDTQYF

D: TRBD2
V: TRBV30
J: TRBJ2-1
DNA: TGTGCCTGGAGTGTCGGGACTAGAATCTACAATGAGCAGTTCTTC
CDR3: CAWSVGTRIYNEQFF

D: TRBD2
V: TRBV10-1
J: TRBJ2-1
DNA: TGCGCCAGCCTTACTAGCGGGACTAACATCGGGAATGAGCAGTTCTTC
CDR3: CASLTSGTNIGNEQFF

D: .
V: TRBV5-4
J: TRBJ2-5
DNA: TGTGCCAGCAGCTTTGGGGGGAGAGAGACCCAGTACTTC
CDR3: CASSFGGRETQYF

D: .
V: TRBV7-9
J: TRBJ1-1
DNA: TGTGCCAGCAGCTCACAACAGATCATGAACACTGAAGCTTTCTTT
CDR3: CASSSQQIMNTEAFF

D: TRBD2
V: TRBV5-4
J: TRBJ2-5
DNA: TGTGCCAGCAGCCGCGGACTAGCGGGACAAGGGGAGACCCAGTACTTC
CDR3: CASSRGLAGQGETQYF

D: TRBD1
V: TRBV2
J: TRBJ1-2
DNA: TGTGCCAGCAGTGAACAGGGGGCGTGGGAGAATGGCTACACCTTC
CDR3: CASSEQGAWENGYTF

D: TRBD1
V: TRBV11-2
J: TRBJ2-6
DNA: TGTGCCAGCAGCTTAGAGGGACAGGAGAGCTCTGGGGCCAACGTCCTGACTTTC
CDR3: CASSLEGQESSGANVLTF

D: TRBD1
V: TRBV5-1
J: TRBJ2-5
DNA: TGCGCCAGCCGGACAGGACAAGAGACCCAGTACTTC
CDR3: CASRTGQETQYF

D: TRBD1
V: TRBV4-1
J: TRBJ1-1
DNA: TGCGCCAGCAGCCAAGACCCCAGACAGGGGGTGATGAACACTGAAGCTTTCTTT
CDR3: CASSQDPRQGVMNTEAFF

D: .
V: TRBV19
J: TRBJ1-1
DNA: TGTGCCAGTAGTCGGAGAGGGAACACTGAAGCTTTCTTT
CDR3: CASSRRGNTEAFF

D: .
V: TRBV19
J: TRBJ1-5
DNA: TGTGCCAGTAGTTTTCGGGGGGTTTATAGCAATCAGCCCCAGCATTTT
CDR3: CASSFRGVYSNQPQHF

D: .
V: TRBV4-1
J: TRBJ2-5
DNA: TGCGCCAGCAGCCAGTCTCTGAACAGGGAAGACCAGTACTTC
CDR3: CASSQSLNREDQYF

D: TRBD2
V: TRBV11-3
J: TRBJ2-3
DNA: TGTGCCAGCAGCCCGAGAGCGGGAAGTACAGATACGCAGTATTTT
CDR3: CASSPRAGSTDTQYF

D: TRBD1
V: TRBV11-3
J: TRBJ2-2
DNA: TGTGCCAGCAGCTTTGCGCAGGGGGCAAGCGGGGAGCTGTTTTTT
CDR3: CASSFAQGASGELFF

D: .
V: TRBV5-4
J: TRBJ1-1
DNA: TGTGCCAGCACCCCGGGGGGGACTGAAGCTTTCTTT
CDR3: CASTPGGTEAFF

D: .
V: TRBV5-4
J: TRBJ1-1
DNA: TGTGCCAGCAGCTTGGTTAACTCCAACACTGAAGCTTTCTTT
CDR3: CASSLVNSNTEAFF

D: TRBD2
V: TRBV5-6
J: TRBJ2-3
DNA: TGTGCCAGCAGCTTCTTGCTAGCGGGGTACACAGATACGCAGTATTTT
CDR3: CASSFLLAGYTDTQYF

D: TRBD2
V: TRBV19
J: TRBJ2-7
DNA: TGTGCCAGTAGTATGGAAGCGGGAGGGTTACACGAGCAGTACTTC
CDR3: CASSMEAGGLHEQYF

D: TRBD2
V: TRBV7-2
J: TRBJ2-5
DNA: TGTGCCAGCAGCCCCGACGGGACTAGCGGGGTGGAGACCCAGTACTTC
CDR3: CASSPDGTSGVETQYF

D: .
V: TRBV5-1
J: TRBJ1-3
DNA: TGCGCCAGCAGGCTAGGGAGTCCTGGAAACACCATATATTTT
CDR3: CASRLGSPGNTIYF

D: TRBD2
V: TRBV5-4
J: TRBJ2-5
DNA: TGTGCCAGCAGCTTATCTCCGGGACTAGCGGGGCAAGAGACCCAGTACTTC
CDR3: CASSLSPGLAGQETQYF

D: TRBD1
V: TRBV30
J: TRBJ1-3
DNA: TGTGCCTGGAGAGACAGGGGGCATTCTGGAAACACCATATATTTT
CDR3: CAWRDRGHSGNTIYF

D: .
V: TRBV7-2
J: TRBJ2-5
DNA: TGTGCCAGCAGCTTATGGGGGCGATCCCAAGAGACCCAGTACTTC
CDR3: CASSLWGRSQETQYF

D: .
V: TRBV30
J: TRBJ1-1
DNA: TGTGCCTGGAGTGTGAGCGGGGTGAACACTGAAGCTTTCTTT
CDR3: CAWSVSGVNTEAFF

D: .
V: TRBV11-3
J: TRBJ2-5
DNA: TGTGCCAGCAGCTTAGGAGGTATCCAAGAGACCCAGTACTTC
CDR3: CASSLGGIQETQYF

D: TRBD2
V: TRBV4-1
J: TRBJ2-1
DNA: TGCGCCAGCAGCCGGACAGGACTAGCGGGGAGTTACAATGAGCAGTTCTTC
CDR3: CASSRTGLAGSYNEQFF

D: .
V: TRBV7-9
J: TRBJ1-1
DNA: TGTGCCAGCAGCGCTCAGGGGAACACTGAAGCTTTCTTT
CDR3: CASSAQGNTEAFF

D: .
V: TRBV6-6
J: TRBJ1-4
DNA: TGTGCCAGCACTCCAGGAAGATGGGAAAAACTGTTTTTT
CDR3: CASTPGRWEKLFF

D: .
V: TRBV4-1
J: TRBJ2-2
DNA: TGCGCCAGCAGAAAGGTTGGGGGGGCGTGGACCGGGGAGCTGTTTTTT
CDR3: CASRKVGGAWTGELFF

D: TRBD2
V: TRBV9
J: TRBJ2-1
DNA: TGTGCCAGCAGCGTCAACCCGGGACTAGCATCGGTCTTC
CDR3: CASSVNPGLASVF

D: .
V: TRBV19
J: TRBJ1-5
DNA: TGTGCCAGTAGTGCGAGCAGGGGCAATCAGCCCCAGCATTTT
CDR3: CASSASRGNQPQHF

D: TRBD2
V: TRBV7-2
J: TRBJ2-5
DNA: TGTGCCAGCAGCCCTGGGAGGGAGCGAGAGACCCAGTACTTC
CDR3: CASSPGRERETQYF

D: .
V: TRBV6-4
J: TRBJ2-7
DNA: TGTGCCAGCAGTACCCCGACAGGTGTAAGGGGGGGGCAGTACTTC
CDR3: CASSTPTGVRGGQYF

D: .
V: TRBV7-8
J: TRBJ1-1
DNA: TGTGCCAGCAGCAAACTTGGGGGGAGCACTGAAGCTTTCTTT
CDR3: CASSKLGGSTEAFF

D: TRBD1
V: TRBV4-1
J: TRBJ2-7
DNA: TGCGCCAGCAGCCAAGAAACGGCCGGACAGGGGGACGAGCAGTACTTC
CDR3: CASSQETAGQGDEQYF

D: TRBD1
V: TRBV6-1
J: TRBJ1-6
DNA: TGTGCCAGCAGCGATACAGGGGGCGCGAATTCACCCCTCCACTTT
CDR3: CASSDTGGANSPLHF

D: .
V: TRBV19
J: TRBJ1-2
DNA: TGTGCCAGTAGCATAAAAGTACAGGGAGGCTACACCTTC
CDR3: CASSIKVQGGYTF

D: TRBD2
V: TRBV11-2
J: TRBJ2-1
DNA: TGTGCCAGCAGCCTACTCGGGACTAGCGGGAGTAACTACAATGAGCAGTTCTTC
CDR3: CASSLLGTSGSNYNEQFF

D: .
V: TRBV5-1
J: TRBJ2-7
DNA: TGCGCCAGCAGCTTACAGGGACACTACGAGCAGTACTTC
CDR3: CASSLQGHYEQYF

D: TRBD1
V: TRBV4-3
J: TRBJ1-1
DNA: TGCGCCAGCAGCCCACGGGACAGGGGCACTGAAGCTTTCTTT
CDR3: CASSPRDRGTEAFF

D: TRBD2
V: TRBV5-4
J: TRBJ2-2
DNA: TGTGCCAGCAGCTTGCAGACCGGGGGGGACACCGGGGAGCTGTTTTTT
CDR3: CASSLQTGGDTGELFF

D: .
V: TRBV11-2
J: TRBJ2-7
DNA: TGTGCCAGCAGTCCCCAGGCGTCCCTTTCCTACGAGCAGTACTTC
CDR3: CASSPQASLSYEQYF

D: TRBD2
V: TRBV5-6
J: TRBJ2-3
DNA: TGTGCCAGCAGCCACTATAGCGGGAGGGCCACAGATACGCAGTATTTT
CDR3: CASSHYSGRATDTQYF

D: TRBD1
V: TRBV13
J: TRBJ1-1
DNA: TGTGCCAGCAGCTTGGGCCAGGGGGCTGAAGCTTTCTTT
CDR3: CASSLGQGAEAFF

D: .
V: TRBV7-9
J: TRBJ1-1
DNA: TGTGCCAGCAGCGGTGGTTTGTCTGACCGGGTGTACACTGAAGCTTTCTTT
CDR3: CASSGGLSDRVYTEAFF

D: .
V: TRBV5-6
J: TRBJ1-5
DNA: TGTGCCAGCAGCATGGGACAATACAGCAATCAGCCCCGGCATTTT
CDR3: CASSMGQYSNQPRHF

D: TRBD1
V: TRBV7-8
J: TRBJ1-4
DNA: TGTGCCAGCAGCTGGGACAGGAATAATGAAAAACTGTTTTTT
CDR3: CASSWDRNNEKLFF

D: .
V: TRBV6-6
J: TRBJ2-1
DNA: TGTGCCAGCAGTGGACGGTTGGGGCCAGCCTGGGAGCAGTTCTTC
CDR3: CASSGRLGPAWEQFF

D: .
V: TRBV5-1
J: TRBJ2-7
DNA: TGCGCCAGCAGCTTAGCAGGGAACTACGAGCAGTACTTC
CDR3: CASSLAGNYEQYF

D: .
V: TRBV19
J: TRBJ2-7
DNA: TGTGCCAGTAGTGTCCCACAGGGCTACGAGCAGTACTTC
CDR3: CASSVPQGYEQYF

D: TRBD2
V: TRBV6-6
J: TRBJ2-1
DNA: TGTGCCAGCAGCCCCGCAAGCGGGAGTCGTGGAAATGAGCAGTTCTTC
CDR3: CASSPASGSRGNEQFF